Below, 2 T cell receptor beta chains from the same sample are listed, as sequenced in a study of cytomegalovirus exposure and HLA in healthy donors. The PCR had 60 Vbeta and 13 Jbeta primers. Method: immunoSEQ multiplex PCR; TCRdb's copy keeps in-frame clones and lacks some. Among roughly 100,000 clones listed, approximately 79% were seen once. The source material was PBMCs. These receptors originate from a man aged 45 to 65 in good health and CMV-seropositive.

For the CDR3, the DNA is TGTGCCAGCAGCCGAGCGTTTGTAGAAAACATTCAGTACTTC. Translated, it gives CASSRAFVENIQYF. The chain combines TRBV5-8 with TRBJ2-4, with unresolved D. The germline V and J ends were trimmed by 4 bases and 5 bases, with 13 bases remaining between them. The germline V gene encodes CDR1 SGHTS and CDR2 YDEGEE. The CDR3 runs 14 residues.

V usage is TRBV7-9 and J usage is TRBJ2-1, with 12 bases fitting TRBD1. The CDR3 is made up of 14 amino acids. Germline V gene lookup returns CDR1 SEHNR and CDR2 FQNEAQ (reference sequence). With 5 bases clipped from V and 8 bases from J, the junction kept 4 bases outside the gene matches. CDR3 residues: CASSTRDRGHEQFF. The CDR3 bases are TGTGCCAGCAGCACCCGGGACAGGGGGCATGAGCAGTTCTTC.